This passage covers 6 T cell receptor beta chains from one sample sequenced in a study of T cells in Graves' hyperthyroidism and ophthalmopathy. TCR beta CDR3 regions were amplified from RNA transcripts. Using the HTBI primer set, a first-round RT-PCR was run on the TCR CDR3. TCRdb redid the calling of the multiplex PCR reads with MiXCR, one entry per CDR3 protein. The sample yields roughly 420,000 distinct CDR3 sequences, 12% to 15% seen once. The specimen sequenced was blood. Every receptor here comes from a woman aged 18-29 years with Graves' hyperthyroidism.

This clonotype was seen many times. The genes are TRBV6-1 and TRBJ1-2; D is uncertain. V shed 3 bases and J shed 1 base, with 3 bases lying between them. CDR3 length equals 12 residues. Germline values: CDR1 MNHNS, CDR2 SASEGT. The CDR3 bases are TGTGCCAGCAGTGACAATAACTATGGCTACACCTTC. Amino acid sequence: CASSDNNYGYTF.

This clonotype was recorded many times. As DNA, the CDR3 is TGTGCCAGCAGCTTAGAGCTCGCATCCTACGAGCAGTACTTC. It yields the protein CASSLELASYEQYF. The gene calls are TRBV11-2 and TRBJ2-7; D gene ambiguous. The CDR3 runs 14 residues. The ends were cut back, 0 bases at V and 1 base at J, with 7 bases in the middle. Germline CDR1 reads SGHAT; CDR2 reads FQNNGV.

This clonotype has just a few counts. The genes are TRBV27 and TRBJ1-3; tentative D call: TRBD1 (5 bases). The CDR3 is 14 amino acids. Germline V CDR1 and CDR2: MNHEY, SMNVEV (reference sequence). V was clipped by 6 bases and J by 2 bases, with 11 bases between them. The CDR3 DNA follows: TGTGCCAGCAGCGCCGGGACCACTGGAAACACCATATATTTT. This codes for CASSAGTTGNTIYF.

About this clonotype: The junction shows a germline mismatch at one end, possibly a read error. CDR3 coding DNA: TGTGCCGGCAGTGAAGATTCAGGGGGATCCTACGAGCAGTACTTC. Encoded protein: CAGSEDSGGSYEQYF. This chain connects TRBV6-1 to TRBJ2-7, with 7 nucleotides matching TRBD1. This CDR3 has 15 amino acids. Germline V gene sequence: CDR1 MNHNS, CDR2 SASEGT.

This clonotype was found many times. V usage is TRBV20-1 and J usage is TRBJ2-3; 7 bases are shared with TRBD1. The CDR3 contains 13 residues. Germline CDR1 is DFQATT and CDR2 is SNEGSKA (reference sequence). Unmatched junction bases numbered 4, after V lost 6 bases and J lost 1 base. DNA of the CDR3: TGCAGTGCCCGAACAGGGGGCACAGATACGCAGTATTTT. Encoded protein: CSARTGGTDTQYF.

This clonotype was counted many times. V and J are TRBV28 and TRBJ1-1, with D unresolved. The germline V and J ends were trimmed by 1 base and 4 bases, with 13 bases remaining between them. The CDR3 totals 15 residues. Germline-derived CDR1 and CDR2 are MDHEN and SYDVKM. CDR3 nucleotides: TGTGCCAGCAGTTTATCCCTACAAGGGCCCACTGAAGCTTTCTTT. Translating it yields CASSLSLQGPTEAFF.